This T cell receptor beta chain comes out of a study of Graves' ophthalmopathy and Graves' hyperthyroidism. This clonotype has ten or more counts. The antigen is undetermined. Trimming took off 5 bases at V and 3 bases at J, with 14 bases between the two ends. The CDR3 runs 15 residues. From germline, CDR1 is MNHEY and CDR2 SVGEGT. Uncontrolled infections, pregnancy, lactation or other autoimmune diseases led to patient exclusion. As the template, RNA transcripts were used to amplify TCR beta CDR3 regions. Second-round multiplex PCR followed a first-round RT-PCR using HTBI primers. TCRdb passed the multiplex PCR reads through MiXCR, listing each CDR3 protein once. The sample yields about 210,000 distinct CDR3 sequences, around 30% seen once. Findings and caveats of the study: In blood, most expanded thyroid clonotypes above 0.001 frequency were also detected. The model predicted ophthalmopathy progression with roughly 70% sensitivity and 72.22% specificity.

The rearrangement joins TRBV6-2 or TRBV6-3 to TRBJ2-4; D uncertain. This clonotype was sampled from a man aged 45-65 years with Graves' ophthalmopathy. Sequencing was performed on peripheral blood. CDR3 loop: CASSPLQYGKNIQYF. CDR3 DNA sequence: TGTGCCAGCAGTCCACTTCAATATGGCAAAAACATTCAGTACTTC.